This T cell receptor beta chain came from a study of T-cell memory formation after mild COVID-19. V shed 2 bases and J shed 6 bases, with 13 bases lying between them. Germline V CDR1 and CDR2: LGHNA, YSLEER. This CDR3 region has 15 residues. TCRdb independently ran MiXCR on the 5' RACE reads; one entry per CDR3 protein. In the table there are a few hundred thousand distinct CDR3 sequences, roughly an eighth of which are singletons. The J gene is TRBJ1-4, the V gene TRBV4-3; D is unresolved. This clonotype was obtained from a man between 18 and 29 years old who had mild COVID-19 (a few samples of this study predate the infection). Cell type and time point are not known. Sequenced material: PBMCs or a T cell subset sorted from them (not recorded which). The chain's CDR3 is CASSQTLRDYEKLFF. The DNA of the CDR3 is TGCGCCAGCAGCCAAACTTTGCGGGATTATGAAAAACTGTTTTTT.